This TCR beta chain was recovered during a study of blood T cell repertoires in COVID-19. On the study more broadly: Samples of COVID-19 (acute and convalescent) were obtained from the United States, Italy and Spain. The analysed material was cDNA or gDNA that came from T cells, B-cell-depleted T cells, or PBMCs.

V was clipped by 3 bases and J by 5 bases, with 17 bases between them. This CDR3 is 15 amino acids long. The V gene's germline CDR1 is SEHNR and CDR2 FQNEAQ (reference sequence). Source study methods: Estimates of nucleated cell counts were drawn from the amplification of reference gene primers. Here immunoSEQ multiplex PCR was the method, and the copy in TCRdb shows in-frame clones only, minus some. From that table come the V and J calls and clone size; the DNA was used to work out D and trimming. The table lists roughly 240,000 clones, about 86% of them singletons. This clone was detected only a few times.

The chain is built from TRBV7-9 and TRBJ2-7; maybe TRBD1 (6 bases). The sample was peripheral blood. This receptor was identified in a man between 18 and 35 years old with active or convalescent COVID-19. The DNA for the CDR3 is TGTGCCAGCAGCTTCGGACAGACTTCTGGGGACGAGCAGTACTTC. Its protein product is CASSFGQTSGDEQYF.